Presented here are 16 T cell receptor beta chains from one specimen sequenced in a study of T cells after yellow fever vaccination. TCRdb fed the 5' RACE reads into MiXCR, producing one record per CDR3 protein. In the table there are a few hundred thousand distinct CDR3 sequences, about 7.1% of which are singletons. The sample in question was CD4+ T cells sorted from PBMCs, obtained 15 days after the yellow fever booster vaccination. The receptors were gathered from a man aged 30 to 45 who received the YFV17D yellow fever vaccine.

This clonotype was found many times. The chain links TRBV15 to TRBJ2-1; D unclear. The CDR3 totals 12 residues. Trimming removed 8 bases from V and 3 bases from J, with 8 bases in between. In germline, CDR1 is LNHNV, CDR2 YYDKDF (reference sequence). CDR3 loop: CATGPNYNEQFF. In nucleotides, the CDR3 is TGTGCCACCGGGCCCAACTACAATGAGCAGTTCTTC. The full variable domain, in which reference TRBV15 and TRBJ2-1 provide the parts outside the CDR3, is DAMVIQNPRYQVTQFGKPVTLSCSQTLNHNVMYWYQQKSSQAPKLLFHYYDKDFNNEADTPDNFQSRRPNTSFCFLDIRSPGLGDTAMYLCATGPNYNEQFFGPGTRLTVL.

This clonotype has ten or more counts. The genes are TRBV15 and TRBJ2-2; 7 positions match TRBD2. This CDR3 has 13 amino acids. V lost 11 bases to trimming and J lost 6 bases; unmatched junction nucleotides: 9. Germline V CDR1 and CDR2: LNHNV, YYDKDF (reference sequence). The CDR3 region is CAVREGLPGELFF. The CDR3 coding sequence is TGTGCCGTGAGGGAGGGTCTACCCGGGGAGCTGTTTTTT.

This clonotype was seen only a few times. J is TRBJ2-7 and V is TRBV5-6; no clear D gene. V lost 2 bases to trimming and J lost 6 bases, with 12 bases between them. There are 13 residues in the CDR3. The V gene's germline CDR1 is SGHDT and CDR2 YYEEEE. The CDR3 coding sequence is TGTGCCAGCAGCTTTGGTCCTCGGATCGAGCAGTACTTC. Residues: CASSFGPRIEQYF. Full variable domain (rest looked up from reference TRBV5-6 and TRBJ2-7): DAGVTQSPTHLIKTRGQQVTLRCSPKSGHDTVSWYQQALGQGPQFIFQYYEEEERQRGNFPDRFSGHQFPNYSSELNVNALLLGDSALYLCASSFGPRIEQYFGPGTRLTVT.

CDR3 bases: TGTGCTTCCAGGCGGGATTACTCTGGGGCCAACGTCCTGACTTTC. Translating it yields CASRRDYSGANVLTF. The chain joins TRBV15 to TRBJ2-6; possible D gene TRBD2, 6 bases. The CDR3 spans 15 residues. Per the germline V gene, CDR1 is LNHNV and CDR2 is YYDKDF (reference sequence).

This clonotype was detected many times. The rearrangement links TRBV7-9 to TRBJ2-1, with 8 bases aligning to TRBD2. From germline, CDR1 is SEHNR and CDR2 FQNEAQ (reference sequence). V shed 6 bases and J 4 bases; nucleotides not matched to a gene: 8. This CDR3 is built from 15 residues. This CDR3 reads CASRLTSGNYNEQFF. The DNA of the CDR3 is TGTGCCAGCAGACTAACTAGCGGAAATTACAATGAGCAGTTCTTC.

This clonotype was observed many times. The chain is built from TRBV29-1 and TRBJ2-5; TRBD2 agrees at 9 bases. Germline CDR1 is SQVTM and CDR2 is ANQGSEA. V trimming: 8 bases; J trimming: 5 bases; junction bases outside the gene matches: 6. The CDR3 consists of 12 residues. CDR3 sequence: CSSIAGEETQYF. For the CDR3, the DNA is TGCAGCTCAATAGCGGGAGAGGAGACCCAGTACTTC.

This clonotype was observed a handful of times. The chain links TRBV19 to TRBJ2-5; 7 bases line up with TRBD1. CDR1 is LNHDA, CDR2 SQIVND, per germline (reference sequence). J gave up 5 bases and V 8 bases, and 11 bases lay outside the gene matches. The CDR3 runs 14 residues. CDR3 loop: CASRPERGRETQYF. CDR3 bases: TGTGCCAGTCGGCCCGAGAGGGGGCGGGAGACCCAGTACTTC.

The J gene is TRBJ1-3, the V gene TRBV25-1; D is unresolved. The CDR3 is 14 amino acids. Trimming stripped 6 bases from V and 5 bases from J, with 14 bases between. Germline CDR1 reads MGHDK; CDR2 reads SYGVNS. The chain's CDR3 is CASSQEGVRNTIYF. The DNA of the CDR3 is TGTGCCAGCAGCCAGGAAGGAGTACGAAACACCATATATTTT.

This clonotype was found many times. This sequence joins TRBV15 and TRBJ2-1; D unresolved. The germline V gene has CDR1 LNHNV and CDR2 YYDKDF (reference sequence). This CDR3 comprises 11 residues. V lost 0 bases and J lost 9, with 3 bases in between. CDR3 DNA sequence: TGTGCCACCAGCAGAGAAGGTGAGCAGTTCTTC. It specifies CATSREGEQFF.

With respect to this clonotype: A much larger clonotype is one base distant, so this may be a read error. The chain links TRBV12-3 or TRBV12-4 to TRBJ2-3, with D unclear. The CDR3 covers 13 residues. The V end lost 7 bases, the J end lost 1 base, and 9 bases lay between the germline ends. CDR3: CASKSIGTDTQYF. CDR3 bases: TGTGCCAGCAAATCTATCGGCACAGATACGCAGTATTTT.

This chain uses TRBV7-9 with TRBJ2-3; D might be TRBD1 (6 bases). Germline CDR1 reads SEHNR; CDR2 reads FQNEAQ (reference sequence). The CDR3 runs 14 residues. Trimming pared 5 bases from V and 5 bases from J, leaving 14 bases between. CDR3 in DNA: TGTGCCAGCAGCCCTCAGGGGCGTGAAGATACGCAGTATTTT. Translating gives CASSPQGREDTQYF.

V gene TRBV19 combines with J gene TRBJ2-1; 7 bases are shared with TRBD2. Per the germline V gene, CDR1 is LNHDA and CDR2 is SQIVND (reference sequence). Losses at the gene ends were 3 bases for V and 9 bases for J; bases not matched to a gene: 8. CDR3 length equals 14 residues. The CDR3 sequence is CASSMRAGVGEQFF. The CDR3 bases are TGTGCCAGTAGTATGAGGGCGGGAGTAGGTGAGCAGTTCTTC. Full variable domain (outside the CDR3, taken from reference TRBV19 and TRBJ2-1): DGGITQSPKYLFRKEGQNVTLSCEQNLNHDAMYWYRQDPGQGLRLIYYSQIVNDFQKGDIAEGYSVSREKKESFPLTVTSAQKNPTAFYLCASSMRAGVGEQFFGPGTRLTVL.

The chain employs TRBV19 and TRBJ2-3; D possibly uses TRBD1 or TRBD2 (5 bases each). Trimming took off 5 bases at V and 0 bases at J, with 12 bases between the two ends. Germline V gene lookup returns CDR1 LNHDA and CDR2 SQIVND (reference sequence). The CDR3 runs 15 residues. CDR3 coding DNA: TGTGCCAGTAGTGGTCGTGGGACCAGCACAGATACGCAGTATTTT. Amino acids: CASSGRGTSTDTQYF.

The gene calls are TRBV10-3 and TRBJ2-1; TRBD2 might be the D (6 bases). V dropped 9 bases and J dropped 7 bases, with 16 bases sitting between them. The germline gives CDR1 ENHRY, CDR2 SYGVKD. The CDR3 runs 13 residues. The CDR3 sequence: CAILAALGNEQFF. As DNA, the CDR3 is TGTGCCATATTAGCGGCCTTGGGGAATGAGCAGTTCTTC.

The gene calls are TRBV20-1 and TRBJ2-1; TRBD2 matches 8 bases. Germline V CDR1 and CDR2: DFQATT, SNEGSKA (reference sequence). This CDR3 has 14 residues. Unmatched junction bases numbered 8, after V lost 2 bases and J lost 8 bases. Written as DNA, the CDR3 is TGCAGTGCTAGACCGGGAGGGCCATGGGATGAGCAGTTCTTC. Translating it yields CSARPGGPWDEQFF.

The chain recombines TRBV12-3 or TRBV12-4 with TRBJ1-5, with D uncertain. The CDR3 extends over 15 amino acids. Trimming took off 3 bases at V and 0 bases at J, with 9 bases between the two ends. The CDR3 here is CASSLGSDSNQPQHF. The CDR3 DNA sequence: TGTGCCAGCAGTTTGGGGTCAGATAGCAATCAGCCCCAGCATTTT.